The T cell receptor beta chain described here comes from a study of Graves' ophthalmopathy and Graves' hyperthyroidism. Study results and caveats: Sensitivity reached more than 70% and specificity about 72% when the model predicted ophthalmopathy progression.

Researchers took RNA transcripts and amplified TCR beta CDR3 regions from them. Second-round multiplex PCR followed a first-round RT-PCR using HTBI primers. TCRdb redid the calling of the multiplex PCR reads with MiXCR, one entry per CDR3 protein. The sample includes 240,000 or so distinct CDR3 sequences, roughly 50% of them seen just once. This CDR3 region has 12 residues. Germline loops: CDR1 MGHDK, CDR2 SYGVNS. This clonotype was observed many times. Its antigen is still unknown. The chain links TRBV25-1 to TRBJ2-7; the D gene is possibly TRBD1 (8 bases). This clonotype originated in an adult man with Graves' ophthalmopathy. The material sequenced was peripheral blood. The DNA for the CDR3 is TGTGCTTCACAGGGGGAGGGGTACGAGCAGTACTTC. Encoded protein: CASQGEGYEQYF.